This T cell receptor (beta chain) was captured by sequencing in a study of follicular helper T cells after annual influenza vaccination. For the study at large: For some subjects, blood spans the 2013-2014, 2014-2015 and 2015-2016 annual vaccinations. Study conclusions and caveats: Yearly vaccinations repeatedly recalled conserved clonotypes in ICOS+CD38+ cTfh.

Assay used: immunoSEQ multiplex PCR; TCRdb lists only in-frame clones, some missing. The sample has more than 10,000 clones; approximately 78% are singletons. There are 15 residues in the CDR3. Germline-derived CDR1 and CDR2 are SGHRS and YFSETQ. The V gene lost 0 bases and the J gene lost 1 base, with 10 bases spanning the gap. The time point here: 2014-2015 season, pre-vaccination. Donors were community-dwelling with no influenza vaccine in the prior 6 months. Excluded were substance abuse, HIV/AIDS, active cancer, immunomodulatory drugs and active illness. Notes on this clone: Its antigen is as yet unknown.

The starting material was CXCR5- memory CD4+ T cells sorted from blood, obtained on the day of influenza vaccination. The source of this sequence is an adult who received the influenza vaccine. The V gene is TRBV5-1, the J gene TRBJ1-1; no firm D call. CDR3 in DNA: TGCGCCAGCAGCTTGGAGGAAATTAGGAACACTGAAGCTTTCTTT. Encoded protein: CASSLEEIRNTEAFF.